The sequence of this TCR beta chain was determined in a study of T cells in localized non-small cell lung cancer. Germline CDR1 is LNHDA and CDR2 is SQIVND (reference sequence). This CDR3 is built from 14 residues. V lost 2 bases, J lost 2 bases, and 9 bases lay in between. Remarks on this clone: Antigen unknown. Other DNA sequences in this sample translate to the same CDR3.

This table comes from immunoSEQ multiplex PCR, and its TCRdb copy is limited to in-frame clones, with some not included. The table has tens of thousands of clones, roughly 86% seen once; the top ten hold around 17%. Whole-study results and caveats: Detection in adjacent lung was observed for a median 57 of the top 100 tumor clones. The study found T cell clonality highest in uninvolved adjacent lung, above tumor. Overall survival was longer when the density of T cells in the blood was higher.

This sample comprised PBMCs, obtained before any cancer treatment. This chain joins TRBV19 and TRBJ1-1; D uncertain. The clonotype originates from a female donor with stage II lung adenocarcinoma. The CDR3 spells CASSITGRNTEAFF. Here the CDR3 DNA reads TGTGCCAGTAGTATAACGGGCAGAAACACTGAAGCTTTCTTT.